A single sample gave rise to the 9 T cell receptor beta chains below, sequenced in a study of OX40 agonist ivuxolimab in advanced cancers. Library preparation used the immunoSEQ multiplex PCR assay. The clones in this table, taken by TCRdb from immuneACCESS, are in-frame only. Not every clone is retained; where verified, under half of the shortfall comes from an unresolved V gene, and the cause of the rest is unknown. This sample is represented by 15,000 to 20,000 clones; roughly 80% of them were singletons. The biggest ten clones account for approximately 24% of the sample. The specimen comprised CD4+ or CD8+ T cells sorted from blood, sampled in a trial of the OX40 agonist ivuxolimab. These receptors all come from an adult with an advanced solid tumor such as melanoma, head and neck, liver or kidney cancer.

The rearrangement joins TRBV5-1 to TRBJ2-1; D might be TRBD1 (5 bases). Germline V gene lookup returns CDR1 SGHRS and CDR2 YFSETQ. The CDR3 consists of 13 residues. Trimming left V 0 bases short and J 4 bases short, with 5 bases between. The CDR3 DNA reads TGCGCCAGCAGCTTGGGACAGTACAATGAGCAGTTCTTC. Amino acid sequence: CASSLGQYNEQFF. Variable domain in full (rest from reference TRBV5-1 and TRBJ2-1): KAGVTQTPRYLIKTRGQQVTLSCSPISGHRSVSWYQQTPGQGLQFLFEYFSETQRNKGNFPGRFSGRQFSNSRSEMNVSTLELGDSALYLCASSLGQYNEQFFGPGTRLTVL.

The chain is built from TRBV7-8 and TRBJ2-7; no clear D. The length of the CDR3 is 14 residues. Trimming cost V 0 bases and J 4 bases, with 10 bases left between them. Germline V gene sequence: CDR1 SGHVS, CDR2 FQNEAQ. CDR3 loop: CASSLAVARYEQYF. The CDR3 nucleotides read TGTGCCAGCAGCTTAGCGGTAGCTCGTTACGAGCAGTACTTC.

The CDR3 spells CASSRSGSDHEQYF. The CDR3 DNA reads as TGTGCCAGCAGCCGGAGCGGGAGCGACCACGAGCAGTACTTC. The V gene is TRBV28, the J gene TRBJ2-7; 8 nucleotides line up with TRBD2. The junction had 9 bases not matched to a gene; V was cut back by 6 bases and J by 5 bases. Germline loops: CDR1 MDHEN, CDR2 SYDVKM. CDR3 length: 14 amino acids.

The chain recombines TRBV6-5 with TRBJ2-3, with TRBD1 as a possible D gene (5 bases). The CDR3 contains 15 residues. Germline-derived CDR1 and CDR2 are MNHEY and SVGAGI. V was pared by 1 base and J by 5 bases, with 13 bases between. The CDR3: CASSYFAGMIDTQYF. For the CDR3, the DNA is TGTGCCAGCAGTTACTTCGCAGGGATGATAGATACGCAGTATTTT.

Here the CDR3 reads CASSLSSGLYEQYF. The DNA of the CDR3 is TGTGCCAGCAGTTTATCCTCAGGGCTCTACGAGCAGTACTTC. The chain couples TRBV27 to TRBJ2-7; possibly TRBD1 for D (5 bases). Trimming removed 0 bases from V and 3 bases from J, with 9 bases in between. Germline CDR1 and CDR2: MNHEY and SMNVEV (reference sequence). The CDR3 runs to 14 residues.

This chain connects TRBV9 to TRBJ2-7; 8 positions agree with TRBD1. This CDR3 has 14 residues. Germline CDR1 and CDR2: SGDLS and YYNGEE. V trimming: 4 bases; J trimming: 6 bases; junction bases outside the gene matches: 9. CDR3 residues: CASSPRDRYLEQYF. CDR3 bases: TGTGCCAGCAGCCCACGGGACAGGTATCTCGAGCAGTACTTC.

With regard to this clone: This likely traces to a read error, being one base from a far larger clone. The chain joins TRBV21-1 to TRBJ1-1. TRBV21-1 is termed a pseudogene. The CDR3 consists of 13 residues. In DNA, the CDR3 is TGCGCCAGCAGCCCCCAGAGGAACACTGAAGCTTTCTTT. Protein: CASSPQRNTEAFF.

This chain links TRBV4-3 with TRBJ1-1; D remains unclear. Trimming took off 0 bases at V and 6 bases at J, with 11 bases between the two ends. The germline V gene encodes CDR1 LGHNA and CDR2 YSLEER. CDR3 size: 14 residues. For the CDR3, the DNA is TGCGCCAGCAGCCAAGATAGCGGGATCCCTGAAGCTTTCTTT. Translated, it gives CASSQDSGIPEAFF.

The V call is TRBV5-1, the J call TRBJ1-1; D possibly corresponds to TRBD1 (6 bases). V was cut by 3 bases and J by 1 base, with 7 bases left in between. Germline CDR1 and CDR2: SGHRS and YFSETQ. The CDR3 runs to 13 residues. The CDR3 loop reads CASSSQGNTEAFF. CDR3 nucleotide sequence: TGCGCCAGCAGCTCACAGGGGAACACTGAAGCTTTCTTT. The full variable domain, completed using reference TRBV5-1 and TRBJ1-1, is KAGVTQTPRYLIKTRGQQVTLSCSPISGHRSVSWYQQTPGQGLQFLFEYFSETQRNKGNFPGRFSGRQFSNSRSEMNVSTLELGDSALYLCASSSQGNTEAFFGQGTRLTVV.